This T cell receptor beta chain was captured by sequencing in a study of identical twins (dated by TCRdb to the mid-2010s). Describing the broader study: TCR alpha and beta repertoires from monozygotic twins, unrelated adults of various ages and cord blood were deep-sequenced to test whether fetal clonotypes persist. To rule out contamination, replicate twin experiments were performed at different times with different library preparation protocols.

In this sample, this clonotype turned up a few times. Its antigen is still unknown. It has no much larger one-base neighbor in the sample; base qualities were not kept. All donors were healthy Caucasians. The twin cohort consisted of three pairs of female monozygotic twins, all aged about 18 to 30 years. RNA for TCR libraries was isolated from peripheral blood mononuclear cells. Study-wide findings and limitations: In monozygotic twins, recombination models systematically underestimated out-of-frame TCR alpha sharing, but the models matched the sharing seen between unrelated individuals. Because the same donors could not be followed over many years, the conclusions depended on cross-sectional statistical analysis. Zero-insertion analyses could be partly confounded by invariant T cells such as MAIT and iNKT, though diverse VJ usage argued against such confounding for most clonotypes. Fewer insertions were carried by abundant cord blood beta clonotypes; a weaker similar trend was observed in young adult naive repertoires, while no such trend was observed in memory repertoires. Compared with coincidental sharing between unrelated individuals, an excess of low generation-probability sequences was observed among out-of-frame TCR alpha sequences shared between twins. A weaker excess of twin sharing was found in beta out-of-frame sequences because the signal-to-noise ratio was lowered by fewer shared sequences.

Receptor amplification or capture employed 5' RACE. The listed sequencing device is Illumina HiSeq 2000. A universal primer binding site was introduced by template switching, and a unique molecular identifier was present in the final cDNA, enabling accurate counting of TCR cDNA molecules. Specific primers in the conserved constant-segment region were used to synthesize first-strand cDNA for the TCR alpha and beta chains. Each cDNA library was double barcoded, with a SMART-Mk sample barcode plus Illumina barcodes, to control for contamination. TruSeq adapter sequences, together with Illumina sample barcodes, were added in two successive PCR steps. The TCR alpha and beta cDNA libraries were sequenced on the Illumina HiSeq platform using custom primers. Per the authors' processing: MiGEC processed the raw reads to extract unique molecular identifiers, while MiXCR was used to determine the CDR3 positions. For each individual, recombination models were inferred using an EM algorithm with the repgenHMM and IGoR tools. The analysis of shared clonotypes was done with the tcR package in R, with sharing normalized by the product of cloneset sizes. To study raw recombination free of thymic and clonal selection effects, out-of-frame nonproductive sequences were analyzed. TCRdb trimmed public reads at Q25 via fastp, called clones via MiXCR and kept in-frame beta chains. Here each entry gathers all rows of one CDR3 protein and keeps the most common genes and DNA. The V and J calls follow TCRdb's processing rather than the paper's. This sample comprises approximately 600,000 distinct CDR3 sequences, under 8.5% of them detected only once. Together, the top ten hold around 1.6% of the sample.

Taken from cysteine to phenylalanine, the CDR3 has 15 residues. Only the CDR3 part of the read is kept: 45 bases, read in frame from the first base. Trimming costs V 1 base and J 10 bases, and their ends lie 19 bases apart. According to the germline V gene, CDR1 reads SGHTA and CDR2 reads FQGNSA. The same sample was also used in a study of yellow fever vaccine responses in identical twins. According to the second study: The authors reported that the T cell response to vaccination in identical twins appeared partly convergent and partly personalized. The study precisely tracked vaccine-responding T cell clones in identical twins.

The chain is encoded by TRBV7-2 joined to TRBJ2-5; too little of a D gene remains to name it. Material for sequencing was PBMCs. The clonotype was recovered from a woman younger than 30 in good health. This receptor has the CDR3 CASSLEATTLGVQYF. The DNA reads TGTGCCAGCAGCTTAGAGGCAACCACCCTTGGGGTCCAGTACTTC.